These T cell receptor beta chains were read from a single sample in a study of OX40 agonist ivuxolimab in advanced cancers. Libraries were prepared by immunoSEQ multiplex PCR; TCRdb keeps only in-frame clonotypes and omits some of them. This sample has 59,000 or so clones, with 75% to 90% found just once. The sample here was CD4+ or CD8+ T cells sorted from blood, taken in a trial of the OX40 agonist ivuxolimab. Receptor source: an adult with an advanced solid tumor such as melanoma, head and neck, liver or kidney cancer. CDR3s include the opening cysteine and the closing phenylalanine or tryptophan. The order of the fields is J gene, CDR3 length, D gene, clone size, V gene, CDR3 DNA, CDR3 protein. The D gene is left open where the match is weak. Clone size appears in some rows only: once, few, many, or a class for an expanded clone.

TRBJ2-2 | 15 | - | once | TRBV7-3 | TGTGCCAGCAGCTTATGGGACTTGGGGACCGGGGAGCTGTTTTTT | CASSLWDLGTGELFF
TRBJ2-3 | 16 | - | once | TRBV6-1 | TGTGCCAGCAGTGGGCGGCGGGGTGCTAGCACAGATACGCAGTATTTT | CASSGRRGASTDTQYF
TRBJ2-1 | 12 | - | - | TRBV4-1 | TGCGCCAGCAGCCGACCAAACAATGAGCAGTTCTTC | CASSRPNNEQFF
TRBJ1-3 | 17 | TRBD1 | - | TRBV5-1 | TGCGCCAGCAGCTTGACTCCGGACAGGCCGTCTGGAAACACCATATATTTT | CASSLTPDRPSGNTIYF
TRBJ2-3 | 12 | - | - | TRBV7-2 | TGTGCCAGCAGCACCTATACAGATACGCAGTATTTT | CASSTYTDTQYF
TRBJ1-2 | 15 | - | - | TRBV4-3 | TGCGCCAGCAGCCAAGATGAGAACCGACGCTATGGCTACACCTTC | CASSQDENRRYGYTF
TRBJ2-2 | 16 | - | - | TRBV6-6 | TGTGCCAGCAGTACGGGGCAGATCCTCCTAACCGGGGAGCTGTTTTTT | CASSTGQILLTGELFF
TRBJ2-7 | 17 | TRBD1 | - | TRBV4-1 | TGCGCCAGCAGCCAAGTATCCTGGGACAGGTCCTTGTTCGAGCAGTACTTC | CASSQVSWDRSLFEQYF
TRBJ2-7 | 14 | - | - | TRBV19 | TGTGCCAGTAGTATAGGTGGCAGGGCAGGCGAGCAGTACTTC | CASSIGGRAGEQYF
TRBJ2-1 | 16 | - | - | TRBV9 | TGTGCCAGCAGCGTAGCTTGGGGGAGGACTATCAATGAGCAGTTCTTC | CASSVAWGRTINEQFF
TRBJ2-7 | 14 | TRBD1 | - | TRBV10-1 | TGCGCCAGCAGCGGGGGACAGGTGTTCTACGAGCAGTACTTC | CASSGGQVFYEQYF
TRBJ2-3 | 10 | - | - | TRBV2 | TGTGCCAGCAGAACAGATACGCAGTATTTT | CASRTDTQYF
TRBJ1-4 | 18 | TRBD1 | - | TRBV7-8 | TGTGCCAGCAGCTCAGGACAGGGGGCTGAGTCATACGTGGAAAAACTGTTTTTT | CASSSGQGAESYVEKLFF
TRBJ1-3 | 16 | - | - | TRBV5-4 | TGTGCCAGCAGCGGGACGGAAGCAGACTCTGGAAACACCATATATTTT | CASSGTEADSGNTIYF
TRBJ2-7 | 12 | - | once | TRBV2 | TGTGCCAGCAGTCGACGGTTGTACGAGCAGTACTTC | CASSRRLYEQYF
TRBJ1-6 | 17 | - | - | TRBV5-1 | TGCGCCAGCAGCTTGGTGGGGGGAGATTCCTATAATTCACCCCTCCACTTT | CASSLVGGDSYNSPLHF
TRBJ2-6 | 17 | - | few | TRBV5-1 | TGCGCCAGCAGCTTGGAAGGCGGAGTAAGGAGCGGCGACGTCCTGACTTTC | CASSLEGGVRSGDVLTF
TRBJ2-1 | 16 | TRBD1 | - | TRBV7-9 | TGTGCCAGCAGCTTGGGGGCGGGACAGGGGGCTGATGAGCAGTTCTTC | CASSLGAGQGADEQFF
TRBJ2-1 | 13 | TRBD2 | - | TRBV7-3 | TGTGCCAGCAGCTTAAATAGCGGGGGGGCGTCGTTCTTC | CASSLNSGGASFF
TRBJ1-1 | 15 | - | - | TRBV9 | TGTGCCAGCAGCCCAGAGGCTTACTGGGGCACTGAAGCTTTCTTT | CASSPEAYWGTEAFF
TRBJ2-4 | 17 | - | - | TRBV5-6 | TGTGCCAGCAGTCCGCGCGGGTTCTTTCTAGCCAAAAACATTCAGTACTTC | CASSPRGFFLAKNIQYF
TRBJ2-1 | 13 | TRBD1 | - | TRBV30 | TGTGCCTGGAGTGTACTCAGAGGGGGCTGGCAGTTCTTC | CAWSVLRGGWQFF
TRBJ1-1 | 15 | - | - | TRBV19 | TGTGCCAGTAGTATACTAACAGGAGGAAAAACTGAAGCTTTCTTT | CASSILTGGKTEAFF
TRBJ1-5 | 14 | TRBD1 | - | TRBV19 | TGTGCCGGACCCGGGACAGGGCTCTTTCAGCCCCAGCATTTT | CAGPGTGLFQPQHF
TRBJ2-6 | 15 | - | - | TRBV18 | TGTGCCAGCTCACCAAGGACACCTGGGGCCAACGTCCTGACTTTC | CASSPRTPGANVLTF